This TCR beta chain was recorded in a study of beta chain features in type 1 diabetes. Overall study: Researchers looked at fewer than 120,000,000 sorted cells across all samples.

This clone was detected a few times. The antigen remains unidentified. General observations from the study: A moderate, significant TCRB CDR3 shortening appeared in type 1 diabetes across four CD4+ subsets.

Of the isolated RNA, all was reverse transcribed, and so the sequenced material was expressed TCRB transcripts. This table comes from immunoSEQ multiplex PCR, and its TCRdb copy is limited to in-frame clones, with some not included. The repertoire includes about 270,000 clones, about 13% of them detected once, and about 0.017% sits in the top ten. The receptor's source is a man aged 25-40 years with type 1 diabetes. Sequences were obtained from naive CD4+ T cells from blood.

CDR3 region: CASSFPRGYPPYGYTF. DNA of the CDR3: TGTGCCAGCAGCTTTCCACGAGGGTATCCCCCTTATGGCTACACCTTC. The genes are TRBV5-4 and TRBJ1-2; D ambiguous. Between the trimmed V and J ends, which lost 2 bases and 5 bases, there was a span of 19 bases. Per the germline V gene, CDR1 is SGHNT and CDR2 is YYREEE (reference sequence). CDR3 length: 16 residues.